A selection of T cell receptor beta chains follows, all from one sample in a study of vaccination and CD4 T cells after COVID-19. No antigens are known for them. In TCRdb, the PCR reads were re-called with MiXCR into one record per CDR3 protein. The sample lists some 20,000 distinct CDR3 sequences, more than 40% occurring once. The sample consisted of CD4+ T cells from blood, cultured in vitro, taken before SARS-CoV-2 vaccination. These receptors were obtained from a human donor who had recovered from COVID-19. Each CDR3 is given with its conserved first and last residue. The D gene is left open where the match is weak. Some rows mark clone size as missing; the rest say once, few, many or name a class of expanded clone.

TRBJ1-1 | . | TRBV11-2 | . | CASSLRDKNTEAFF | TGTGCCAGCAGCCTCCGGGACAAGAACACTGAAGCTTTCTTT
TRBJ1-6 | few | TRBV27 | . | CASSLIGVSPLHF | TGTGCCAGCAGTCTCATAGGGGTCTCACCCCTCCACTTT
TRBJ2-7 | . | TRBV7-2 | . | CASSLGTGKNYEQYF | TGTGCCAGCAGCTTAGGAACGGGGAAAAACTACGAGCAGTACTTC
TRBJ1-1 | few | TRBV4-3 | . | CASSHTNFDRQAFF | TGCGCCAGCAGCCACACAAACTTTGACAGACAAGCTTTCTTT
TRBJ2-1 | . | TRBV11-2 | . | CASSLARAYNEQFF | TGTGCCAGCAGCTTAGCGCGGGCCTACAATGAGCAGTTCTTC
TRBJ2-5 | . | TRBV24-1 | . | CATSDSKETQYF | TGTGCCACCAGTGACAGTAAAGAGACCCAGTACTTC
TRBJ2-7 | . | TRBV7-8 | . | CASSLAGLRPSEQYF | TGTGCCAGCAGCTTAGCTGGACTGCGTCCTAGCGAGCAGTACTTC
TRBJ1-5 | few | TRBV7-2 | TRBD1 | CASRLTGNQPQHF | TGTGCCAGCAGGTTGACAGGGAATCAGCCCCAGCATTTT
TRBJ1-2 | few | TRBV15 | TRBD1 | CATSFLFRQGVFSYGYTF | TGTGCCACCAGCTTTCTTTTCCGACAGGGGGTTTTCAGCTATGGCTACACCTTC
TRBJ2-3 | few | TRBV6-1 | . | CASSTGAFGGTDTQYF | TGTGCCAGCAGCACGGGAGCATTCGGCGGGACAGATACGCAGTATTTT
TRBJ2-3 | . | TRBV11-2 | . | CASSLGWAGDNTDTQYF | TGTGCCAGCAGCTTAGGATGGGCAGGGGATAACACAGATACGCAGTATTTT
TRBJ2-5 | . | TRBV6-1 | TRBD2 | CASSEFVAGGETQYF | TGTGCCAGCAGTGAATTCGTAGCGGGAGGAGAGACCCAGTACTTC
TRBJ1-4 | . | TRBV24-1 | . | CATSDGGPNEKLFF | TGTGCCACCAGTGACGGTGGGCCTAATGAAAAACTGTTTTTT
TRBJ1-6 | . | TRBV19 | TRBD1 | CASSGTVNSPLHF | TGTGCCAGTAGTGGGACAGTTAATTCACCCCTCCACTTT
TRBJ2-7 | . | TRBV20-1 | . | CSARGVSGPYEQYF | TGCAGTGCTAGGGGAGTGTCAGGCCCCTACGAGCAGTACTTC
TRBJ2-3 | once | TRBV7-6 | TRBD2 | CAGSSAGAHTDTQYF | TGTGCCGGCAGCTCAGCGGGAGCCCACACAGATACGCAGTATTTT
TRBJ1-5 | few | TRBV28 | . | CASSHRDKAQHF | TGTGCCAGCAGTCATCGGGACAAGGCCCAGCATTTT
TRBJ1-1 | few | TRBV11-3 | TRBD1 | CASSPGTGGTEAFF | TGTGCCAGCAGCCCCGGGACAGGGGGCACTGAAGCTTTCTTT
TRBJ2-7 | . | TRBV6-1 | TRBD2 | CASSRTSGSPYEQYF | TGTGCCAGCAGTCGGACTAGCGGGAGCCCCTACGAGCAGTACTTC
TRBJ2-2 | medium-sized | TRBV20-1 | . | CSAKQGGGTGELFF | TGCAGTGCTAAGCAGGGAGGGGGCACCGGGGAGCTGTTTTTT
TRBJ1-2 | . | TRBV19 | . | CASSMREAEYSYTF | TGTGCCAGTAGTATGCGAGAGGCAGAATATAGCTACACCTTC
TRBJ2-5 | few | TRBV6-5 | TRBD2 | CASSYGTSGPSETQYF | TGTGCCAGCAGTTATGGGACTAGCGGACCTTCTGAGACCCAGTACTTC
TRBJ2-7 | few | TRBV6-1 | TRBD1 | CASRSDRRIYEQYF | TGTGCCAGCAGATCGGACAGGAGGATCTACGAGCAGTACTTC
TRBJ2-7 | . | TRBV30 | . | CAWSPLARREQYF | TGTGCCTGGAGTCCCCTAGCGCGGCGCGAGCAGTACTTC
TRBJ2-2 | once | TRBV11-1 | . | CASSPRVAVNTGELFF | TGTGCCAGCAGCCCTCGGGTAGCGGTGAACACCGGGGAGCTGTTTTTT
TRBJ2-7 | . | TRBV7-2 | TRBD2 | CASSPSGGAVGTYEQYF | TGTGCCAGCAGCCCTAGCGGGGGGGCGGTAGGGACCTACGAGCAGTACTTC
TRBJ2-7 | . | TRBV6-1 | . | CASSQQWSYEQYF | TGTGCCAGCAGCCAACAGTGGTCCTACGAGCAGTACTTC
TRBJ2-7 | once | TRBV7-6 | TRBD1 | CASSLEQGNEQYF | TGTGCCAGCAGCTTAGAACAGGGGAACGAGCAGTACTTC
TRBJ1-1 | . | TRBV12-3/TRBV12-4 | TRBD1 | CASIQAGQANTEAFF | TGTGCCAGCATCCAAGCGGGACAGGCGAACACTGAAGCTTTCTTT
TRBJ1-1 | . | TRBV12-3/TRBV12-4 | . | CASSTQAGVTEAFF | TGTGCCAGCAGTACCCAGGCGGGTGTCACTGAAGCTTTCTTT
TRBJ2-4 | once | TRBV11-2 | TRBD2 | CASSVSGRAGKNIQYF | TGTGCCAGCAGCGTTAGCGGGAGGGCCGGCAAAAACATTCAGTACTTC
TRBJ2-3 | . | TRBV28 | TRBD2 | CASRPGGLHTDTQYF | TGTGCCAGCAGACCGGGGGGGCTACATACAGATACGCAGTATTTT
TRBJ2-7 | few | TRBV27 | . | CASSRLGGALGEQYF | TGTGCCAGCAGCCGCCTGGGGGGCGCCCTGGGCGAGCAGTACTTC
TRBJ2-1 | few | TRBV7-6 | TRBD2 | CASSLAAGGPNEQFF | TGTGCCAGCAGCTTAGCCGCGGGAGGCCCCAATGAGCAGTTCTTC
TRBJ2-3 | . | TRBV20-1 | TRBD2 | CSATQRKAGDTDTQYF | TGCAGTGCTACCCAGCGTAAAGCGGGAGACACAGATACGCAGTATTTT
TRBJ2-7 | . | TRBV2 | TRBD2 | CASSERFGTRYGEGNEQYF | TGTGCCAGCAGTGAAAGGTTCGGGACTAGATACGGAGAGGGTAACGAGCAGTACTTC
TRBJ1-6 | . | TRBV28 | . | CASSLVGGPLHF | TGTGCCAGCAGTTTAGTAGGGGGACCCCTCCACTTT
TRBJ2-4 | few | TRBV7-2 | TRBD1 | CASSLNRGKNIQYF | TGTGCCAGCAGCTTAAACAGGGGGAAAAACATTCAGTACTTC
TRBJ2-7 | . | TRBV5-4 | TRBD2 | CASSPGLAVSYEQYF | TGTGCCAGCAGCCCGGGACTAGCGGTCTCCTACGAGCAGTACTTC
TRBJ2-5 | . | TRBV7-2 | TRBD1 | CASSSTGGGETQYF | TGTGCCAGCAGTTCGACAGGGGGCGGTGAGACCCAGTACTTC
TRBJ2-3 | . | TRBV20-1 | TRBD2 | CAGLAAPRSTDTQYF | TGCGCGGGACTAGCGGCCCCCCGTAGCACAGATACGCAGTATTTT
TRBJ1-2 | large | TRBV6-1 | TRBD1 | CASSDRDRGSYTF | TGTGCCAGCAGTGACCGGGACAGGGGGAGCTACACCTTC
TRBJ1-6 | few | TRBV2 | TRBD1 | CASSEVGTGGLLTADSPLHF | TGTGCCAGCAGTGAAGTGGGGACAGGGGGGCTGCTAACAGCAGATTCACCCCTCCACTTT
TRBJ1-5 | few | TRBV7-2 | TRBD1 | CASSPKFPGQGSNQPQHF | TGTGCCAGCAGCCCCAAATTCCCCGGACAGGGGAGCAATCAGCCCCAGCATTTT
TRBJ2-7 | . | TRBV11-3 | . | CASSLGVGTYEQYF | TGTGCCAGCAGCTTAGGGGTGGGGACTTACGAGCAGTACTTC
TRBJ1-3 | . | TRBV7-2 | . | CASSTPGGNTIYF | TGTGCCAGCAGCACACCCGGTGGAAACACCATATATTTT
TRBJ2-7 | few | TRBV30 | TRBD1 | CAWTGGVSYEQYF | TGTGCCTGGACAGGGGGCGTCTCCTACGAGCAGTACTTC
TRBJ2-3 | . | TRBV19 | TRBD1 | CASSVGSGTVHTDTQYF | TGTGCCAGTAGTGTAGGGTCCGGGACAGTGCACACAGATACGCAGTATTTT
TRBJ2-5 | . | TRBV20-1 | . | CSASHLPQRQETQYF | TGCAGTGCTAGCCATCTGCCTCAGCGGCAAGAGACCCAGTACTTC
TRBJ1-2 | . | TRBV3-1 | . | CASSGINYGYTF | TGTGCCAGCAGCGGGATTAACTATGGCTACACCTTC
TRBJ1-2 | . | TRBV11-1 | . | CASSSARVGYGYTF | TGTGCCAGCAGTAGCGCGCGGGTAGGCTATGGCTACACCTTC
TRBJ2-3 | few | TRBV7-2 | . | CASSLNGPVIDTQYF | TGTGCCAGCAGCTTAAACGGGCCAGTCATAGATACGCAGTATTTT
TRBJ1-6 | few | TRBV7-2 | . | CASSLGGSYNSPLHF | TGTGCCAGCAGCTTAGGGGGATCCTATAATTCACCCCTCCACTTT
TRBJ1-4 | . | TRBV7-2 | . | CASSLWSGDEKLFF | TGTGCCAGCAGCTTATGGTCAGGCGACGAAAAACTGTTTTTT